The clone carrying this TCR beta chain was counted once. Its antigen is still unknown. CDR1 is MDHEN and CDR2 is SYDVKM in the germline V gene. Trimming took off 1 base at V and 5 bases at J, with 14 bases between the two ends. This CDR3 has 16 residues. How the authors handled the data: Filtering differed because ImmunoSEQ produced junction-only sequences that carried no quality scores. Profiled with immunoSEQ multiplex PCR; TCRdb holds only in-frame clones, not every one. V, J and clone size reflect that table, while D and trimming were determined from the DNA. The table has roughly 1,500,000 clones, 95% to 99% seen once. This entry is derived from a study of shared clonotypes between healthy human individuals. Whole-study results and caveats: Among non-shared clonotypes, generation probabilities were lower than among those shared by all four donors. Generally, naive subsets came out with larger estimated richness than memory subsets. It was observed that about 5% of naive CD4 clonotypes were shared across four donors.

Sequenced sample: naive CD4+ T cells sorted from blood. Subset defined: CD45RA+ positively selected. The chain uses TRBV28 and TRBJ1-4, with D tentatively TRBD1 (5 bases). The receptor was derived from a young man in good health. In DNA, the CDR3 is TGTGCCAGCAGTTTATCACGGACACGGGTGAATGAAAAACTGTTTTTT. Its protein is CASSLSRTRVNEKLFF.